These 3 T cell receptor beta chains share one sample of origin, sequenced in a study of control samples from healthy donors and cancer patients. Profiling relied on immunoSEQ multiplex PCR, and the TCRdb table lists in-frame clones only, not all of them. This sample has about 54,000 clones, with approximately 95% found just once. Source material: blood. The source of these receptors is a woman aged 30 to 39 in good health.

The rearrangement joins TRBV3-1 (or the pseudogene TRBV3-2) to TRBJ2-1; 9 bases line up with TRBD2. The germline CDR1 and CDR2 sequences are LGHDT and YNNKEL (reference sequence). The V gene end was trimmed by 0 bases and the J gene end by 9 bases; junction bases not matched to a gene: 9. The CDR3 has 16 residues. This CDR3 is CASSQDLGGRAGEQFF. The CDR3 DNA reads as TGTGCCAGCAGCCAAGATCTCGGCGGGAGGGCCGGTGAGCAGTTCTTC.

J is TRBJ2-2 and V is TRBV2; 7 nucleotides agree with TRBD2. The V segment lost 6 bases and the J segment 5 bases; nucleotides outside the gene matches: 6. Germline-derived CDR1 and CDR2 are SNHLY and FYNNEI. The CDR3 has 14 amino acids. DNA for the CDR3: TGTGCCAGCAGCTCGGCGGGAGCTACCGGGGAGCTGTTTTTT. This encodes CASSSAGATGELFF.

This CDR3 is CATVGPSSSYEQYF. CDR3 DNA: TGTGCCACCGTGGGGCCCTCAAGCTCCTACGAGCAGTACTTC. The chain has TRBV2 and TRBJ2-7; tentative D call: TRBD1 (5 bases). Germline CDR1 SNHLY, CDR2 FYNNEI. This CDR3 is 14 amino acids long. V was shortened by 10 bases and J by 0 bases, with 16 bases between the two germline ends.